Following are 16 T cell receptor beta chains from one sample sequenced in a study of beta chain features in type 1 diabetes. The study reverse transcribed the entire isolated RNA, so it sequenced expressed TCRB transcripts. Profiled with immunoSEQ multiplex PCR; TCRdb holds only in-frame clones, not every one. Here the sample spans 130,000 to 150,000 clones, 6.9% being singletons. Sequencing was carried out using central memory CD4+ T cells from blood. The receptors come from a woman under 40 in good health.

The chain carries TRBV28 and TRBJ2-7; D unresolved. CDR1 MDHEN and CDR2 SYDVKM come from the germline V gene. There are 12 residues in the CDR3. Trimming cost V 3 bases and J 7 bases, with 10 bases left between them. The CDR3 region is CASSLIPREQYF. The CDR3 coding sequence is TGTGCCAGCAGTTTGATTCCGAGGGAGCAGTACTTC. The entire variable domain, with the rest obtained from reference TRBV28 and TRBJ2-7, is as follows: DVKVTQSSRYLVKRTGEKVFLECVQDMDHENMFWYRQDPGLGLRLIYFSYDVKMKEKGDIPEGYSVSREKKERFSLILESASTNQTSMYLCASSLIPREQYFGPGTRLTVT.

This clone came up many times. Additional DNA sequences in this sample encode the identical CDR3. The chain has TRBV7-9 and TRBJ1-5, with D tentatively TRBD1 (6 bases). V lost 1 base and J lost 3, with 10 bases in between. The CDR3 has 15 amino acids. CDR1 is SEHNR, CDR2 FQNEAQ, per germline (reference sequence). The CDR3 here is CASSLEGVNNQPQHF. CDR3 in DNA: TGTGCCAGCAGCTTAGAGGGGGTCAACAATCAGCCCCAGCATTTT.

In its sample, this clone was seen many times. The chain joins TRBV11-1 to TRBJ2-3; D may be TRBD1 (6 bases). This CDR3 comprises 13 residues. Germline V CDR1 and CDR2: SGHAT, FQDESV (reference sequence). V was pared by 3 bases and J by 4 bases, with 8 bases between. CDR3 protein: CASSFTGSDTQYF. CDR3 DNA: TGTGCCAGCAGCTTCACAGGGTCAGATACGCAGTATTTT. Supplemented by reference TRBV11-1 and TRBJ2-3, the full variable domain reads EAEVAQSPRYKITEKSQAVAFWCDPISGHATLYWYRQILGQGPELLVQFQDESVVDDSQLPKDRFSAERLKGVDSTLKIQPAELGDSAMYLCASSFTGSDTQYFGPGTRLTVL.

V usage is TRBV7-3 and J usage is TRBJ2-2, with a weak D call TRBD1 (6 bases). V was shortened by 5 bases and J by 7 bases, with 8 bases between the two germline ends. Per germline, CDR1 SGHTA and CDR2 FQGTGA. The CDR3 length is 12 residues. The chain's CDR3 is CASSKGVGELFF. In DNA form, the CDR3 reads TGTGCCAGCAGCAAGGGGGTCGGGGAGCTGTTTTTT.

This clone was counted only a few times. CDR3 sequence reads: CASTSGATDTQYF. The CDR3 DNA reads TGTGCCAGCACTAGCGGAGCCACAGATACGCAGTATTTT. V usage is TRBV11-2 and J usage is TRBJ2-3, with 7 bases matching TRBD2. This CDR3 has 13 residues. V gave up 7 bases and J gave up 2 bases; unmatched junction bases: 3. Germline V lookup: CDR1 SGHAT, CDR2 FQNNGV.

This clone was recorded a few times. This chain links TRBV30 with TRBJ1-1; D remains ambiguous. CDR3 length equals 13 residues. V dropped 0 bases and J dropped 1 base, with 6 bases sitting between them. Germline CDR1 and CDR2: GTSNPN and SVGIG (reference sequence). The CDR3 region is CAWSVMANTEAFF. CDR3 in DNA: TGTGCCTGGAGTGTAATGGCGAACACTGAAGCTTTCTTT.

This clone was seen at least ten times. The V call is TRBV29-1, the J call TRBJ2-3; TRBD2 matches at 7 bases. Trimming removed 6 bases from V and 0 bases from J; junction bases left unmatched: 6. The CDR3 is 14 residues long. Per germline, CDR1 SQVTM and CDR2 ANQGSEA. This CDR3 reads CSVVLATSTDTQYF. CDR3 in DNA: TGCAGCGTCGTACTAGCGACCAGCACAGATACGCAGTATTTT.

This clone was seen only a few times. This chain joins TRBV7-8 and TRBJ2-2; 8 bases are a match to TRBD1. Trimming cost V 5 bases and J 1 base; bases outside gene matches: 3. The CDR3 has 15 residues. CDR1 is SGHVS, CDR2 FQNEAQ, per germline. CDR3 region: CASSPGGVNTGELFF. The DNA for the CDR3 is TGTGCCAGCAGCCCAGGGGGCGTGAACACCGGGGAGCTGTTTTTT.

The chain couples TRBV28 to TRBJ1-3; the D gene is possibly TRBD1 (5 bases). Germline V gene sequence: CDR1 MDHEN, CDR2 SYDVKM. The CDR3 runs 17 residues. Trimming removed 5 bases at V and 0 bases at J, with 17 bases between. CDR3 sequence (DNA): TGTGCCAGCAGTGGAGGAGGAGGGGCCTACTCTGGAAACACCATATATTTT. Translated, it gives CASSGGGGAYSGNTIYF. Together with reference TRBV28 and TRBJ1-3, the CDR3 gives the full variable domain: DVKVTQSSRYLVKRTGEKVFLECVQDMDHENMFWYRQDPGLGLRLIYFSYDVKMKEKGDIPEGYSVSREKKERFSLILESASTNQTSMYLCASSGGGGAYSGNTIYFGEGSWLTVV.

The chain carries TRBV6-5 and TRBJ2-7, with 8 bases fitting TRBD1. Germline loops: CDR1 MNHEY, CDR2 SVGAGI. This CDR3 has 14 residues. V trimming: 4 bases; J trimming: 1 base; junction bases outside the gene matches: 3. In DNA, the CDR3 is TGTGCCAGCAGTTTAGGACAGGGATCCTACGAGCAGTACTTC. Residues: CASSLGQGSYEQYF.

This clone showed up just a few times. V is TRBV20-1 and J is TRBJ2-7, with D perhaps matching TRBD1 (6 bases). Trimming pared 5 bases from V and 6 bases from J, leaving 11 bases between. CDR1 and CDR2 from the germline V gene are DFQATT and SNEGSKA (reference sequence). CDR3 length: 11 amino acids. The CDR3 reads CSAVQGREQYF. CDR3 coding DNA: TGCAGTGCTGTACAGGGACGCGAGCAGTACTTC.

This clone appeared many times. The chain combines TRBV7-8 with TRBJ2-7, with D possibly matching TRBD2 (6 bases). V was pared by 6 bases and J by 0 bases, with 15 bases between. The CDR3 is 15 amino acids. Germline lookup yields CDR1 SGHVS and CDR2 FQNEAQ. CDR3 residues: CASSFGTGSSYEQYF. The CDR3 DNA is TGTGCCAGCAGTTTCGGGACTGGCAGCTCCTACGAGCAGTACTTC.

This chain joins TRBV5-1 and TRBJ2-1; 7 positions agree with TRBD2. The CDR3 totals 16 residues. The V gene's germline CDR1 is SGHRS and CDR2 YFSETQ. V lost 5 bases, J lost 4 bases, and 12 bases stayed unmatched. The CDR3 sequence is CASSSSGPSDYNEQFF. The CDR3 DNA is TGCGCCAGCAGTTCTAGCGGCCCGTCAGATTACAATGAGCAGTTCTTC.

V usage is TRBV11-2 and J usage is TRBJ2-5; 7 bases fit TRBD2. CDR1 is SGHAT and CDR2 is FQNNGV in the germline V gene. The CDR3 sequence is 16 residues long. V lost 1 base to trimming and J lost 4 bases; unmatched junction nucleotides: 9. The CDR3 is CASSLGSSGTIETQYF. The CDR3 coding sequence is TGTGCCAGCAGCTTAGGATCTAGCGGCACTATAGAGACCCAGTACTTC.

Only a few counts were recorded for this clone. The J gene is TRBJ2-3, the V gene TRBV5-4, with 7 bases aligning to TRBD2. Per germline, CDR1 SGHNT and CDR2 YYREEE (reference sequence). The CDR3 contains 15 residues. The V segment lost 2 bases and the J segment 0 bases; nucleotides outside the gene matches: 3. The CDR3 DNA sequence: TGTGCCAGCAGCTTTGGGCGGGGGAGCACAGATACGCAGTATTTT. The encoded protein is CASSFGRGSTDTQYF.

This clone was seen a few times. This chain uses TRBV28 with TRBJ1-2, with a weak D call TRBD1 (6 bases). Trimming cost V 4 bases and J 4 bases, with 16 bases left between them. CDR3 size: 15 residues. Germline-derived CDR1 and CDR2 are MDHEN and SYDVKM. CDR3 DNA: TGTGCCAGCAGTTCCGGGGCAGGGGAAAGCTATGGCTACACCTTC. This codes for CASSSGAGESYGYTF.